The rows below give T cell receptor beta chains drawn from one sample of a study of blood T cell repertoires in COVID-19. Produced via immunoSEQ multiplex PCR; TCRdb's table is partial and in-frame only. The table has 65,000 to 70,000 clones, around 86% seen once; the top ten hold approximately 15%. The source material was peripheral blood. The receptors were sampled from a man in his forties with COVID-19, enrolled during active disease. The CDR3 runs from the conserved cysteine through the conserved F or W. A D gene is named only where the DNA matches it firmly. Clone size is not always given. Where it is, it says once, few, many or a class for expanded clones.

D | J | size | length | V | CDR3 | DNA
NA | TRBJ1-1 | NA | 13 | TRBV27 | CASRSGVATEAFF | TGTGCCAGCAGATCAGGGGTGGCGACTGAAGCTTTCTTT
NA | TRBJ1-4 | NA | 16 | TRBV15 | CATSRLQGLGNEKLFF | TGTGCCACCAGCAGGTTACAGGGTCTGGGGAATGAAAAACTGTTTTTT
TRBD1 | TRBJ1-1 | NA | 14 | TRBV28 | CASSLGGQGSEAFF | TGTGCCAGCAGTCTAGGGGGACAGGGGTCTGAAGCTTTCTTT
TRBD1 | TRBJ2-1 | NA | 17 | TRBV12-5 | CASGLVRLGTGGDEQFF | TGTGCTAGTGGTTTGGTACGGTTAGGGACAGGGGGCGATGAGCAGTTCTTC
TRBD1 | TRBJ2-5 | NA | 14 | TRBV7-7 | CASSLDRAAETQYF | TGTGCCAGCAGCTTGGACAGGGCGGCGGAGACCCAGTACTTC
NA | TRBJ1-2 | NA | 14 | TRBV14 | CASSRSRGAAGYTF | TGTGCCAGCAGCCGGAGTCGGGGGGCGGCTGGCTACACCTTC
TRBD2 | TRBJ2-3 | once | 16 | TRBV27 | CASSLSFLADTGTQYF | TGTGCCAGCAGTTTATCATTCCTAGCGGATACGGGTACGCAGTATTTT
TRBD1 | TRBJ2-7 | NA | 12 | TRBV5-1 | CASSLAGGEQYF | TGCGCCAGCAGCTTGGCAGGGGGCGAGCAGTACTTC
TRBD1 | TRBJ1-5 | few | 15 | TRBV4-1 | CASSQGRDRNQPQHF | TGCGCCAGCAGCCAAGGAAGGGACAGAAATCAGCCCCAGCATTTT
TRBD1 | TRBJ2-7 | NA | 15 | TRBV28 | CASSTPEQGVSEQYF | TGTGCCAGCAGCACTCCGGAACAGGGGGTGAGCGAGCAGTACTTC
TRBD1 | TRBJ2-1 | many | 17 | TRBV5-5 | CASSPAAGTGYYNEQFF | TGTGCCAGCAGCCCAGCGGCCGGGACAGGGTACTACAATGAGCAGTTCTTC
NA | TRBJ2-2 | NA | 18 | TRBV11-2 | CASSLAHRRGANTGELFF | TGTGCCAGCAGCTTAGCCCACCGCAGGGGCGCGAACACCGGGGAGCTGTTTTTT
NA | TRBJ2-3 | NA | 16 | TRBV6-5 | CASSYTRDSPLHTQYF | TGTGCCAGCAGTTACACCCGGGACTCTCCCCTACATACGCAGTATTTT
NA | TRBJ1-1 | NA | 14 | TRBV28 | CASTTPQGNTEAFF | TGTGCCAGCACTACCCCACAGGGGAACACTGAAGCTTTCTTT
NA | TRBJ1-2 | NA | 13 | TRBV12-3/TRBV12-4 | CASRGGINYGYTF | TGTGCCAGCAGGGGGGGGATTAACTATGGCTACACCTTC
NA | TRBJ2-7 | once | 13 | TRBV12-3/TRBV12-4 | CASRGSTSYEQYF | TGTGCCAGCAGGGGCTCGACAAGCTACGAGCAGTACTTC
TRBD2 | TRBJ2-7 | NA | 13 | TRBV19 | CASSWGLGSEQYF | TGTGCCAGTAGTTGGGGACTAGGAAGCGAGCAGTACTTC
TRBD2 | TRBJ2-7 | few | 17 | TRBV10-3 | CAISERAPGAGGIEQYF | TGTGCCATCAGTGAGAGGGCCCCGGGGGCGGGGGGTATCGAGCAGTACTTC
NA | TRBJ2-3 | NA | 11 | TRBV5-6 | CASSTADTQYF | TGTGCCAGCAGTACAGCCGATACGCAGTATTTT
NA | TRBJ1-2 | NA | 15 | TRBV6-1 | CASSEAVQGHYGYTF | TGTGCCAGCAGTGAAGCGGTGCAGGGGCACTATGGCTACACCTTC
NA | TRBJ2-6 | NA | 14 | TRBV27 | CASTRLSGANVLTF | TGTGCCAGCACCAGATTATCTGGGGCCAACGTCCTGACTTTC
NA | TRBJ1-2 | NA | 14 | TRBV11-2 | CASSSTLDPGGYTF | TGTGCCAGCAGCTCCACGCTGGACCCGGGGGGCTACACCTTC
NA | TRBJ2-2 | once | 14 | TRBV19 | CASSPQGGTGELFF | TGTGCCAGTAGTCCCCAGGGGGGCACCGGGGAGCTGTTTTTT
NA | TRBJ2-7 | NA | 16 | TRBV27 | CASSLIGVVGTYEQYF | TGTGCCAGCAGCCTAATTGGGGTAGTCGGGACCTACGAGCAGTACTTC
TRBD2 | TRBJ2-5 | NA | 13 | TRBV19 | CASSFTGRETQYF | TGTGCCAGTAGTTTTACCGGGAGGGAGACCCAGTACTTC
NA | TRBJ2-1 | NA | 15 | TRBV27 | CASSLYGRSYNEQFF | TGTGCCAGCAGTTTATATGGGAGGTCCTACAATGAGCAGTTCTTC
NA | TRBJ1-2 | NA | 15 | TRBV5-4 | CASSTSRASNYGYTF | TGTGCCAGCAGCACCTCCAGGGCCTCTAACTATGGCTACACCTTC
NA | TRBJ1-4 | NA | 16 | TRBV6-5 | CASSYSDSATNEKLFF | TGTGCCAGCAGTTACTCCGACAGTGCAACTAATGAAAAACTGTTTTTT
NA | TRBJ2-2 | NA | 13 | TRBV6-5 | CASRGRSTGELFF | TGTGCCAGCAGGGGGCGCAGCACCGGGGAGCTGTTTTTT
NA | TRBJ2-2 | NA | 14 | TRBV3-1/TRBV3-2 | CASSPSGNTGELFF | TGTGCCAGCAGCCCATCGGGGAACACCGGGGAGCTGTTTTTT
NA | TRBJ1-2 | NA | 14 | TRBV6-7 | CASSYNSGFYGYTF | TGTGCCAGCAGTTACAATTCAGGATTCTATGGCTACACCTTC
TRBD1 | TRBJ2-3 | NA | 14 | TRBV3-1/TRBV3-2 | CASSPDRVTDTQYF | TGTGCCAGCAGCCCCGACAGGGTCACAGATACGCAGTATTTT
NA | TRBJ1-2 | NA | 11 | TRBV6-7 | CALSRGSGYTF | TGTGCCCTCAGCAGGGGCTCTGGCTACACCTTC
TRBD1 | TRBJ1-5 | few | 15 | TRBV28 | CASSFEDRLSQPQHF | TGTGCCAGCAGTTTCGAGGACAGGTTGAGTCAGCCCCAGCATTTT
TRBD1 | TRBJ2-1 | NA | 12 | TRBV29-1 | CSAGTGSREQFF | TGCAGCGCTGGGACAGGGTCACGGGAGCAGTTCTTC
TRBD1 | TRBJ2-7 | NA | 14 | TRBV6-6 | CASRPDRDHYEQYF | TGTGCCAGCAGGCCTGACAGGGATCACTACGAGCAGTACTTC
NA | TRBJ2-3 | NA | 15 | TRBV29-1 | CSTQLLGQGTDTQYF | TGCAGCACCCAACTCCTGGGGCAGGGCACAGATACGCAGTATTTT
TRBD2 | TRBJ2-3 | few | 16 | TRBV27 | CASSFLAGVSTDTQYF | TGTGCCAGCAGTTTTCTCGCGGGGGTTTCCACAGATACGCAGTATTTT
TRBD1 | TRBJ1-1 | NA | 15 | TRBV10-1 | CASSPKTGLNTEAFF | TGCGCCAGCAGTCCGAAGACAGGGTTGAACACTGAAGCTTTCTTT
NA | TRBJ2-2 | NA | 15 | TRBV5-4 | CASSPPAGDTGELFF | TGTGCCAGCAGCCCACCCGCAGGGGATACCGGGGAGCTGTTTTTT
TRBD1 | TRBJ2-7 | NA | 13 | TRBV29-1 | CSVDVQGDYEQYF | TGCAGCGTTGATGTCCAGGGGGACTACGAGCAGTACTTC
TRBD1 | TRBJ2-7 | NA | 13 | TRBV3-1/TRBV3-2 | CASSQSDRDNSAF | TGTGCCAGCAGCCAATCGGACAGGGATAATTCCGCCTTC
TRBD1 | TRBJ2-1 | NA | 14 | TRBV6-4 | CASSDSNRGWEQFF | TGTGCCAGCAGTGACTCGAACAGGGGATGGGAGCAGTTCTTC
NA | TRBJ2-5 | NA | 15 | TRBV5-4 | CASSSQGWTQETQYF | TGTGCCAGCAGCTCACAGGGATGGACCCAAGAGACCCAGTACTTC
TRBD1 | TRBJ1-5 | NA | 16 | TRBV6-1 | CASSDLGNRGLQPQHF | TGTGCCAGCAGTGATCTTGGGAACAGGGGGCTTCAGCCCCAGCATTTT
TRBD2 | TRBJ2-5 | NA | 16 | TRBV7-2 | CASSLARSGVAETQYF | TGTGCCAGCAGCTTAGCTCGGAGCGGGGTTGCGGAGACCCAGTACTTC
TRBD1 | TRBJ1-5 | NA | 14 | TRBV28 | CATAPTGGHQPQHF | TGTGCCACGGCCCCCACAGGGGGCCATCAGCCCCAGCATTTT
TRBD1 | TRBJ2-5 | NA | 13 | TRBV7-7 | CASSRDREETQYF | TGTGCCAGCAGCCGCGACAGGGAAGAGACCCAGTACTTC
NA | TRBJ2-2 | NA | 13 | TRBV7-6 | CASSLGDTGELFF | TGTGCCAGCAGCTTAGGCGACACCGGGGAGCTGTTTTTT
TRBD2 | TRBJ2-1 | once | 15 | TRBV19 | CASVFGGSSYNEQFF | TGTGCCAGTGTCTTCGGGGGGAGCTCCTACAATGAGCAGTTCTTC